The 21 T cell receptor beta chains below were found in one sample sequenced in a study of low-dose radiotherapy and immunotherapy resistance in tumors. cDNA synthesis used a TRAV/TRBV-specific primer set for both chains. Amplification of TCRs used a constant-region primer and V-primer adapter for around 19 PCR cycles. In TCRdb, the reads were re-called with MiXCR into one record per CDR3 protein. Among 85,000 to 95,000 distinct CDR3 sequences listed, under 9.5% were seen once. Noted time point: before trial treatment. The specimen was PBMCs, collected before treatment. These receptors were taken from a male donor with prostate cancer.

This clonotype was counted many times. The V gene is TRBV7-2, the J gene TRBJ2-3; D unresolved. V lost 5 bases and J 2 bases, leaving 8 bases between the germline ends. The CDR3 covers 13 residues. Germline CDR1 is SGHTA and CDR2 is FQGNSA. In DNA, the CDR3 is TGTGCCAGCAGCGCGTATGTCACAGATACGCAGTATTTT. It is translated as CASSAYVTDTQYF.

Many counts were recorded for this clonotype. The chain employs TRBV19 and TRBJ2-1; a possible D gene is TRBD2 (5 bases). The CDR3 sequence is 14 residues long. Germline CDR1 LNHDA, CDR2 SQIVND (reference sequence). V lost 4 bases, J lost 2 bases, and 9 bases lay in between. The CDR3 sequence: CASSTRGTYNEQFF. CDR3 sequence (DNA): TGTGCCAGTAGTACACGGGGAACCTACAATGAGCAGTTCTTC.

This clonotype was detected ten times or more. The chain joins TRBV7-2 to TRBJ2-3; 7 nucleotides line up with TRBD1. The CDR3 contains 15 residues. V lost 3 bases to trimming and J lost 3 bases; unmatched junction nucleotides: 6. Germline V lookup: CDR1 SGHTA, CDR2 FQGNSA. For the CDR3, the DNA is TGTGCCAGCAGCTTGGGACAGATGGGGACAGATACGCAGTATTTT. Amino acids: CASSLGQMGTDTQYF. Based on the CDR3 plus reference TRBV7-2 and TRBJ2-3, the full variable domain is GAGVSQSPSNKVTEKGKDVELRCDPISGHTALYWYRQSLGQGLEFLIYFQGNSAPDKSGLPSDRFSAERTGGSVSTLTIQRTQQEDSAVYLCASSLGQMGTDTQYFGPGTRLTVL.

This clonotype was counted many times. The chain links TRBV24-1 to TRBJ2-7; no definite D call. Trimming took off 5 bases at V and 3 bases at J, with 13 bases between the two ends. Germline V lookup: CDR1 KGHDR, CDR2 SFDVKD. The CDR3 runs 14 residues. For the CDR3, the DNA is TGTGCCACCAGTGCCTCAGGACGGAACTACGAGCAGTACTTC. Translation: CATSASGRNYEQYF.

This clonotype has a count of ten or more. The rearrangement links TRBV5-8 to TRBJ1-5; D possibly corresponds to TRBD1 (5 bases). Germline V lookup: CDR1 SGHTS, CDR2 YDEGEE. Trimming took 0 bases from V and 0 from J, leaving 7 bases between them. There are 15 residues in the CDR3. The CDR3 loop is CASSLAGGSNQPQHF. The CDR3 DNA reads TGTGCCAGCAGCTTGGCGGGGGGTAGCAATCAGCCCCAGCATTTT.

This clonotype was observed many times. V and J are TRBV28 and TRBJ2-7; 7 nucleotides match TRBD1. The J segment lost 2 bases and the V segment lost 8 bases, leaving 9 bases of the junction unmatched. CDR3 length equals 14 residues. Germline lookup yields CDR1 MDHEN and CDR2 SYDVKM. The CDR3 region is CASLSTGRTYEQYF. The CDR3 DNA reads as TGTGCCAGCCTATCGACAGGGCGAACCTACGAGCAGTACTTC.

This clonotype has a count of ten or more. The chain links TRBV5-6 to TRBJ1-1; weak D call: TRBD1 (6 bases). CDR1 and CDR2 from the germline V gene are SGHDT and YYEEEE. Trimming shortened V by 4 bases and J by 11 bases, and 24 bases separated the two germline ends. CDR3 length: 15 residues. The chain's CDR3 is CASSPPGGASLQAFF. Written as DNA, the CDR3 is TGTGCCAGCAGCCCCCCGGGGGGGGCGAGTCTCCAGGCTTTCTTT.

This clonotype has ten or more counts. This CDR3 is CASSLGGTGGYNEQFF. The CDR3 bases are TGCGCCAGCAGCTTGGGGGGGACAGGGGGTTACAATGAGCAGTTCTTC. The rearrangement links TRBV5-1 to TRBJ2-1; TRBD1 aligns across 11 bases. The CDR3 sequence is 16 residues long. Germline lookup yields CDR1 SGHRS and CDR2 YFSETQ. J lost 4 bases, V lost 0 bases, and 3 bases had no gene match.

The genes are TRBV20-1 and TRBJ2-1; 9 positions agree with TRBD2. The germline gives CDR1 DFQATT, CDR2 SNEGSKA (reference sequence). This CDR3 spans 14 amino acids. The trim removed 7 bases at V and 2 bases at J, leaving 6 bases unmatched. The CDR3 DNA reads TGCAGTGTTGGCGGGAGGGCCACCTACAATGAGCAGTTCTTC. Amino acid sequence: CSVGGRATYNEQFF.

The CDR3 nucleotides read TGCGCCAGCAGCTTGGATGCCCTCGGGACAGCGGGGCACAATGAGCAGTTCTTC. This sequence encodes CASSLDALGTAGHNEQFF. The rearrangement joins TRBV5-1 to TRBJ2-1; D possibly matches TRBD1 or TRBD2 (7 bases each). The CDR3 has 18 amino acids. Trimming cost V 0 bases and J 5 bases, with 21 bases left between them. CDR1 SGHRS and CDR2 YFSETQ come from the germline V gene.

This clonotype was seen at least ten times. The chain is built from TRBV18 and TRBJ2-7; 7 nucleotides line up with TRBD1. The V gene's germline CDR1 is KGHSH and CDR2 LQKENI. The length of the CDR3 is 15 residues. The V gene end was trimmed by 0 bases and the J gene end by 4 bases; junction bases not matched to a gene: 6. CDR3 DNA sequence: TGTGCCAGCTCACCACCGGGACAGTCCTGGTACGAGCAGTACTTC. This gives the protein CASSPPGQSWYEQYF.

The sample holds many counts of this clonotype. The chain joins TRBV5-6 to TRBJ2-1; 8 nucleotides agree with TRBD2. V trimming: 0 bases; J trimming: 8 bases; junction bases outside the gene matches: 7. CDR3 length: 15 amino acids. CDR1 is SGHDT, CDR2 YYEEEE, per germline. The CDR3 reads CASSLVRLAGDEQFF. In DNA form, the CDR3 reads TGTGCCAGCAGCTTGGTGCGCCTAGCGGGTGATGAGCAGTTCTTC.

This clonotype was seen at least ten times. The chain has TRBV28 and TRBJ2-3, with unresolved D. The CDR3 spans 12 residues. The V gene's germline CDR1 is MDHEN and CDR2 SYDVKM. V lost 5 bases to trimming and J lost 0 bases, with 3 bases between them. The CDR3 nucleotides read TGTGCCAGCAGTAAAAGCACAGATACGCAGTATTTT. This sequence encodes CASSKSTDTQYF.

This clonotype showed up many times. This rearrangement joins TRBV28 to TRBJ2-2; D uncertain. Trimming removed 6 bases at V and 6 bases at J, with 8 bases between. Germline-derived CDR1 and CDR2 are MDHEN and SYDVKM. The CDR3 contains 12 residues. The CDR3 here is CASSPYPGELFF. DNA of the CDR3: TGTGCCAGCAGCCCTTACCCCGGGGAGCTGTTTTTT.

Many counts were recorded for this clonotype. The chain carries TRBV20-1 and TRBJ2-3; 7 bases match TRBD2. This CDR3 is built from 16 residues. The ends lost 0 bases at V and 2 bases at J; junction bases unmatched: 8. Germline-derived CDR1 and CDR2 are DFQATT and SNEGSKA (reference sequence). This CDR3 is CSARDVTSDYTDTQYF. CDR3 in DNA: TGCAGTGCTAGAGATGTAACTAGCGACTACACAGATACGCAGTATTTT.

This clonotype was seen at least ten times. The chain combines TRBV29-1 with TRBJ2-5, with unresolved D. Germline lookup yields CDR1 SQVTM and CDR2 ANQGSEA. Trimming removed 1 base at V and 5 bases at J, with 8 bases between. The CDR3 is 12 residues long. This CDR3 reads CSVEGLEETQYF. CDR3 bases: TGCAGCGTTGAAGGGCTGGAGGAGACCCAGTACTTC.

This clonotype has ten or more counts. The chain combines TRBV10-3 with TRBJ2-7, with TRBD1 identical over 8 bases. The CDR3 runs to 14 residues. After removal of 3 bases from V and 4 bases from J, the junction contained 5 bases not matched to a gene. Germline V lookup: CDR1 ENHRY, CDR2 SYGVKD. CDR3 loop: CAISDRDRGYEQYF. The CDR3 DNA follows: TGTGCCATCAGTGACCGCGACAGGGGTTACGAGCAGTACTTC.

This clonotype was observed at least ten times. The chain links TRBV7-9 to TRBJ1-4; 10 bases fit TRBD1. V shed 4 bases and J 6 bases; nucleotides not matched to a gene: 2. CDR3 length equals 14 residues. Germline CDR1 SEHNR, CDR2 FQNEAQ (reference sequence). The CDR3 spells CASSSGTGDEKLFF. The CDR3 nucleotides read TGTGCCAGCAGCTCCGGGACAGGGGATGAAAAACTGTTTTTT.

This rearrangement joins TRBV5-4 to TRBJ2-2; 13 bases line up with TRBD2. This CDR3 has 17 amino acids. J was trimmed by 5 bases and V by 1 base; bases with no gene match: 5. Germline V gene sequence: CDR1 SGHNT, CDR2 YYREEE (reference sequence). In DNA form, the CDR3 reads TGTGCCAGCAGCTTGTTTACGGGACTAGCGGGAACCGGGGAGCTGTTTTTT. It is translated as CASSLFTGLAGTGELFF.

This clonotype was picked up many times. The chain joins TRBV6-2 or TRBV6-3 to TRBJ2-5; D remains ambiguous. Trimming removed 4 bases at V and 2 bases at J, with 5 bases between. The CDR3 has 12 amino acids. Germline assignment: CDR1 MNHEY and CDR2 SVGEGT. The CDR3 DNA follows: TGTGCCAGCAGTTGGGGACAAGAGACCCAGTACTTC. Translated, it gives CASSWGQETQYF.

This clonotype was recorded only once. One junction end disagrees with the germline gene, perhaps due to a read error. This rearrangement joins TRBV27 to TRBJ2-1; 10 bases are shared with TRBD2. The germline CDR1 and CDR2 sequences are MNHEY and SMNVEV (reference sequence). This CDR3 has 16 residues. The CDR3 DNA sequence: TGTGCCACCAGTGGACTGGGGGCTAGCGGGAGCAATGAGCAGTTCTTC. Translation: CATSGLGASGSNEQFF.